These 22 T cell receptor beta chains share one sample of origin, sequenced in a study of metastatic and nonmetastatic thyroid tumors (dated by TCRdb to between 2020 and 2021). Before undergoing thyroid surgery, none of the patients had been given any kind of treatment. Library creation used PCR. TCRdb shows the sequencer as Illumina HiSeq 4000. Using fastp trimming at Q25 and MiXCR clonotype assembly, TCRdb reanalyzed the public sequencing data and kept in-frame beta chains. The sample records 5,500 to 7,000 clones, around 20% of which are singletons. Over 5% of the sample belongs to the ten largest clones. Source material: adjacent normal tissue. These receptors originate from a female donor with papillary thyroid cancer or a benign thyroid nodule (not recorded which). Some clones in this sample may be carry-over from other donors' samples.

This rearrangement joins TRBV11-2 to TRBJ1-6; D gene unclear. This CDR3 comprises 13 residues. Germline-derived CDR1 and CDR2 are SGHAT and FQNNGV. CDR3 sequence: CEGSVTDNSPLHF. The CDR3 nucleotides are TGTGAAGGCAGCGTTACCGATAATTCACCCCTCCACTTT.

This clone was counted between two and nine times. The CDR3 sequence is CASSNEGAAYGYTF. In nucleotides, the CDR3 is TGTGCCAGTAGTAACGAGGGGGCGGCCTATGGCTACACCTTC. This chain links TRBV19 with TRBJ1-2; TRBD1 matches 7 bases. This CDR3 is 14 amino acids long. V shed 4 bases, J shed 4 bases, and the junction held 6 bases outside the gene matches. Germline V gene data show CDR1 as LNHDA and CDR2 as SQIVND (reference sequence).

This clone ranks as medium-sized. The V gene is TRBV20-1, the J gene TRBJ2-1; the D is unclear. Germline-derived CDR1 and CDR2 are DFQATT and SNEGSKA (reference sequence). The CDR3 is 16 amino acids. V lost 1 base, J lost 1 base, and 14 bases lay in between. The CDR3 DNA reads TGCAGTGCTAGAGGGCGCTTCGATCAATCCTACAATGAGCAGTTCTTC. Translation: CSARGRFDQSYNEQFF.

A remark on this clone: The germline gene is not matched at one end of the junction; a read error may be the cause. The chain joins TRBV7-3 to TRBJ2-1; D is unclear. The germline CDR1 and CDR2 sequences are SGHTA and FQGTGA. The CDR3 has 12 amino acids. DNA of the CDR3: TGTGCCAGCAGCTTATCAGTCGATGATCAGTCCTTC. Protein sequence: CASSLSVDDQSF.

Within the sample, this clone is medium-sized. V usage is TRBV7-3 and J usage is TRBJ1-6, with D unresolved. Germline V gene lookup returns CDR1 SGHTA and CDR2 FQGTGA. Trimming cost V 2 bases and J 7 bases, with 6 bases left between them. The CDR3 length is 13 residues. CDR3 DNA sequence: TGTGCCAGCAGCTTATCAGGAAATTCACCCCTCCACTTT. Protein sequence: CASSLSGNSPLHF.

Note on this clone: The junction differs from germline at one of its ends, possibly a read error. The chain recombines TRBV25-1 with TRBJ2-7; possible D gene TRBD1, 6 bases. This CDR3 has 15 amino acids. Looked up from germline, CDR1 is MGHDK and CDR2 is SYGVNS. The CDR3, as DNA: TGTGCCAGCAGTGCCACAGGGCTAAGCTCCCACGAGCAGTACTTC. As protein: CASSATGLSSHEQYF.

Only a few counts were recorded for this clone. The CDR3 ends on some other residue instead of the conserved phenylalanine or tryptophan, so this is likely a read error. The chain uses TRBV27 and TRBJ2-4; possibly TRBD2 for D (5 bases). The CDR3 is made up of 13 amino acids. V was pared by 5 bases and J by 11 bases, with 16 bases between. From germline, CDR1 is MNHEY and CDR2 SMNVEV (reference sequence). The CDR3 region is CASSPDLGSVQYS. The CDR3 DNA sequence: TGTGCCAGCAGTCCCGACCTGGGGAGCGTTCAGTACTCC.

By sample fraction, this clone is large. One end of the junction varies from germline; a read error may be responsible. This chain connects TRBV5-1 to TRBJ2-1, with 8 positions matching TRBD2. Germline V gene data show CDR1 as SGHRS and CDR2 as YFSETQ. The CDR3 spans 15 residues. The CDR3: CASSLEGLVYDEQFF. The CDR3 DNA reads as TGCGCCAGCAGCTTGGAGGGACTAGTCTACGATGAGCAGTTCTTC.

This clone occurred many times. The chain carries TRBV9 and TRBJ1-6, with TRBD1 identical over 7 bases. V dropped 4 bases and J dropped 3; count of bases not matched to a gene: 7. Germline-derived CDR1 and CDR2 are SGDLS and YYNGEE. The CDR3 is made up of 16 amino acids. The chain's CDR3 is CASSTGQVFYNSPLHF. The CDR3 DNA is TGTGCCAGCAGCACCGGACAGGTTTTCTATAATTCACCCCTCCACTTT.

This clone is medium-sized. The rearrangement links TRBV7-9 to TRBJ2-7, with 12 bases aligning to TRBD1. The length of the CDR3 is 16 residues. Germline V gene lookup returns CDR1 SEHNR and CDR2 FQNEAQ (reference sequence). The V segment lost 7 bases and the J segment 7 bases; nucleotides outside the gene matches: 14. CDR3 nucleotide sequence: TGTGCCAGCACCCCTACCTCGGGACAGGGGGCAGGGGAGCAGTACTTC. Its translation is CASTPTSGQGAGEQYF.

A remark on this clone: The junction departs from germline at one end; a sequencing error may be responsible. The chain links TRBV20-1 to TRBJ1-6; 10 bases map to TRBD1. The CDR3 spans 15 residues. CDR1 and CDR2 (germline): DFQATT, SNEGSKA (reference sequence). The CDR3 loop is CGAIPGTGEDSPLHF. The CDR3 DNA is TGCGGTGCTATCCCGGGGACAGGGGAGGATTCACCCCTCCACTTT.

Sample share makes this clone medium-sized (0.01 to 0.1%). This CDR3 reads CASSQGGQRGSYEQYF. The CDR3 DNA sequence: TGTGCCAGCAGCCAAGGGGGTCAACGGGGGTCCTACGAGCAGTACTTC. The V and J genes are TRBV3-1 and TRBJ2-7, with D perhaps matching TRBD2 (6 bases). The V end lost 1 base, the J end lost 1 base, and 14 bases lay between the germline ends. The CDR3 covers 16 residues. Germline loops: CDR1 LGHDT, CDR2 YNNKEL (reference sequence).

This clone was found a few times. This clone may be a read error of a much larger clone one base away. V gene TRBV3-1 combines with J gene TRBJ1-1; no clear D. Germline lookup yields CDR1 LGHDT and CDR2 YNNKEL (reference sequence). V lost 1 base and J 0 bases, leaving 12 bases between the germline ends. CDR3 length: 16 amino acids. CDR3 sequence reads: CASSQVAGRVNTEAFF. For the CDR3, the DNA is TGTGCCAGCAGCCAAGTAGCAGGCCGTGTGAACACTGAAGCTTTCTTT.

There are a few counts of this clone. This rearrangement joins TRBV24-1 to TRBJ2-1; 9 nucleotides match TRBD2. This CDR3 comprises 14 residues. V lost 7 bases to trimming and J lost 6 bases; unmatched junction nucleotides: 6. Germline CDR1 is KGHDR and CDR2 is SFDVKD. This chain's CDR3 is CATSGLATGNEQFF. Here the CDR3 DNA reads TGTGCCACCAGCGGACTAGCGACAGGCAATGAGCAGTTCTTC.

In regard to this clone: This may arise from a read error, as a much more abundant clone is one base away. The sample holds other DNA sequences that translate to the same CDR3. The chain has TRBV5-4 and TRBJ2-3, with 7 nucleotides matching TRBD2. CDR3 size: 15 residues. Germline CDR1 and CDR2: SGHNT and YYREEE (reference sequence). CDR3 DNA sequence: TGTGCCAGCAGGCCGGGTGCGGGAGCGGCAGATACTCAGTATTTT. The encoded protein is CASRPGAGAADTQYF.

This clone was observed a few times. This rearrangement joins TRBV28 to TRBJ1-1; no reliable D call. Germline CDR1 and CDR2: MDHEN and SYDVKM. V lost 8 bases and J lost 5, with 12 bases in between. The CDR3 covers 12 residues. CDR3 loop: CASLRGSTEAFF. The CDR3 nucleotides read TGTGCCAGCCTCCGGGGTTCGACTGAAGCTTTCTTT. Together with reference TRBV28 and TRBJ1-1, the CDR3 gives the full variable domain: DVKVTQSSRYLVKRTGEKVFLECVQDMDHENMFWYRQDPGLGLRLIYFSYDVKMKEKGDIPEGYSVSREKKERFSLILESASTNQTSMYLCASLRGSTEAFFGQGTRLTVV.

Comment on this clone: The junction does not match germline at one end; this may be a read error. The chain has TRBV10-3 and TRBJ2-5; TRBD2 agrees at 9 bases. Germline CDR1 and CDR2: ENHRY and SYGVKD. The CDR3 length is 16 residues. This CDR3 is CAISESLSGGGATQCF. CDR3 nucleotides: TGTGCCATCAGTGAGTCGCTCTCAGGCGGGGGGGCGACCCAGTGCTTC.

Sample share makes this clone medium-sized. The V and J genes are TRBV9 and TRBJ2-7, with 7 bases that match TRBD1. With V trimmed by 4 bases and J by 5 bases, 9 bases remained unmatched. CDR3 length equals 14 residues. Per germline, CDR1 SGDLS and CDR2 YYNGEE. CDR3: CASSRGQVRDEQYF. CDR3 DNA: TGTGCCAGCAGCAGAGGACAGGTTCGCGACGAGCAGTACTTC.

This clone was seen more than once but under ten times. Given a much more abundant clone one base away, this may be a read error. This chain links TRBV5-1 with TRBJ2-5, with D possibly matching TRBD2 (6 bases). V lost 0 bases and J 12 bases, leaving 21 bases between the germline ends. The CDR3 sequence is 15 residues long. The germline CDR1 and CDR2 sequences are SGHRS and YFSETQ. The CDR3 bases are TGCGCCAGCAGCTTGGCTGGGGGGACTCGATCGCCCAAGTACTTC. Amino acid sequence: CASSLAGGTRSPKYF.

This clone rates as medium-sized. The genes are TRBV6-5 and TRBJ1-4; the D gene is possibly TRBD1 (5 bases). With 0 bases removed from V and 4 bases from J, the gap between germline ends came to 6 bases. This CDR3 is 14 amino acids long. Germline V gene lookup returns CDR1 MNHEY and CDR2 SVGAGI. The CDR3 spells CASSYSGVNEKLFF. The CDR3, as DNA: TGTGCCAGCAGTTACTCAGGGGTTAATGAAAAACTGTTTTTT.

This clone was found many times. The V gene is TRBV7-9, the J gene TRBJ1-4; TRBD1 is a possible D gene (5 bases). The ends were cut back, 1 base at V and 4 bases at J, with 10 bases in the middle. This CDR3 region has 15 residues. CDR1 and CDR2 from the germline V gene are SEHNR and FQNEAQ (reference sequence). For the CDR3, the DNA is TGTGCCAGCAGCTTAGGCGGGGGTTTTAATGAAAAACTGTTTTTT. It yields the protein CASSLGGGFNEKLFF.

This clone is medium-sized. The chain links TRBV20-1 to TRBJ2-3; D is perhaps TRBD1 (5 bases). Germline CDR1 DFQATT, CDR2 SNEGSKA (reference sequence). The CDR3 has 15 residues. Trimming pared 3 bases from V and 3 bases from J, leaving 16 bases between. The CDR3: CSASEDRGLTDTQYF. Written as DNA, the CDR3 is TGCAGTGCTAGCGAAGATAGGGGTTTAACAGATACGCAGTATTTT.